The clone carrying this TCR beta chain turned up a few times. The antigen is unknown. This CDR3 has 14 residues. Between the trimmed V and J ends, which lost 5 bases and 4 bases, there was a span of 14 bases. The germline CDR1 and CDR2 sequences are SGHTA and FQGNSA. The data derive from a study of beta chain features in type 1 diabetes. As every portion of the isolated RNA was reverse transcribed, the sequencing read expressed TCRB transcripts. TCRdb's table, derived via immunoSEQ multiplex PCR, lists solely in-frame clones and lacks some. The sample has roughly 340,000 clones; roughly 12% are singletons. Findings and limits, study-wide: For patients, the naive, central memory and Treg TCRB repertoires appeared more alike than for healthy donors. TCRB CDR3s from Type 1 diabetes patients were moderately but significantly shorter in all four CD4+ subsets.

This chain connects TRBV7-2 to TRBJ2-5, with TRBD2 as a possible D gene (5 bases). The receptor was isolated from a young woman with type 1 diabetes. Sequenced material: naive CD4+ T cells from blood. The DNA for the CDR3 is TGTGCCAGCAGCCAAGACCGGGGTGGAGAGACCCAGTACTTC. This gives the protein CASSQDRGGETQYF.